The present T cell receptor (beta chain) was sequenced within a study of early T cells in non-severe SARS-CoV-2 infection. The germline V gene has CDR1 MNHEY and CDR2 SVGEGT. V shed 0 bases and J shed 3 bases, with 6 bases lying between them. This CDR3 comprises 13 residues. This clonotype was counted ten times or more. TCRdb recomputed calls from the 5' RACE reads with MiXCR, one row per CDR3 protein. The sample holds about 45,000 distinct CDR3 sequences, 11% seen once. Source material: whole blood. The TCR was taken from an adult who was a healthcare worker with PCR-confirmed SARS-CoV-2 infection or an uninfected control (not recorded which). This chain joins TRBV6-2 or TRBV6-3 and TRBJ2-7, with no clear D. CDR3 residues: CASSYSWNYEQYF. The CDR3 DNA sequence: TGTGCCAGCAGTTACTCGTGGAACTACGAGCAGTACTTC.